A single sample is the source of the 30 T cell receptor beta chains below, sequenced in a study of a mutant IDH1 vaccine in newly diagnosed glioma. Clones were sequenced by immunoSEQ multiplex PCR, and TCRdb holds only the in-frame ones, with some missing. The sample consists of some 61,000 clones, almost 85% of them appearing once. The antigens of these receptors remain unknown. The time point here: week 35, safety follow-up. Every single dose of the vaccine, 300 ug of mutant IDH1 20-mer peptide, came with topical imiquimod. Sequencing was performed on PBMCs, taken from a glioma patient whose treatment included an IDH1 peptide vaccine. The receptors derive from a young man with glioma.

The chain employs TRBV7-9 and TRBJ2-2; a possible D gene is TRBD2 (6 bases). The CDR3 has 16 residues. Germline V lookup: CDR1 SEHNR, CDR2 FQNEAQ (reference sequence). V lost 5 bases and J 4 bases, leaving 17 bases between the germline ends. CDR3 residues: CASSRLVTSTTGELFF. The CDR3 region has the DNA TGTGCCAGCAGCAGACTAGTAACTTCGACCACCGGGGAGCTGTTTTTT.

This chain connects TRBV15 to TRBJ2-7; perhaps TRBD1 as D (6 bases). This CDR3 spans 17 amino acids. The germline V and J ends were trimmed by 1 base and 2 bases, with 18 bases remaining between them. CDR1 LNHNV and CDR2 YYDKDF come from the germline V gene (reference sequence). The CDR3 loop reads CATSRVLAGASTYEQYF. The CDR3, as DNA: TGTGCCACCAGCAGAGTGCTTGCAGGGGCCTCTACCTACGAGCAGTACTTC.

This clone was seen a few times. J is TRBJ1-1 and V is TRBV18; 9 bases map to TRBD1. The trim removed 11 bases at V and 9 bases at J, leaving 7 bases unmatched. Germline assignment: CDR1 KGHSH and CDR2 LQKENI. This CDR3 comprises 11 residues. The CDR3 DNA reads TGTGCCGGGGGGACAGGGAAAAAAGCTTTCTTT. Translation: CAGGTGKKAFF.

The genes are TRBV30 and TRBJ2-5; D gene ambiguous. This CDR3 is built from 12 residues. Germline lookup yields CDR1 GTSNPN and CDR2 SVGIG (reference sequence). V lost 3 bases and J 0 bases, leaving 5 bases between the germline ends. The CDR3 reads CAWRTDQETQYF. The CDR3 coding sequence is TGTGCCTGGAGGACGGACCAAGAGACCCAGTACTTC.

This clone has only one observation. The CDR3 loop reads CASSVLDRGPGETQYF. DNA of the CDR3: TGTGCCAGCAGCGTCCTGGACAGGGGGCCGGGGGAGACCCAGTACTTC. The rearrangement uses TRBV9 and TRBJ2-5; 11 bases align to TRBD1. Germline CDR1 reads SGDLS; CDR2 reads YYNGEE. J was trimmed by 5 bases and V by 2 bases; bases with no gene match: 8. The CDR3 runs 16 residues.

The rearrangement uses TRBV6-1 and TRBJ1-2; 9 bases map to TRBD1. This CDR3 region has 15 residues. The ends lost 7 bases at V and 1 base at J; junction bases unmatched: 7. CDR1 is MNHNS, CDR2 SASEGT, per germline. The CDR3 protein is CASTQTGGNNYGYTF. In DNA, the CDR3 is TGTGCCAGCACTCAGACAGGGGGAAATAACTATGGCTACACCTTC.

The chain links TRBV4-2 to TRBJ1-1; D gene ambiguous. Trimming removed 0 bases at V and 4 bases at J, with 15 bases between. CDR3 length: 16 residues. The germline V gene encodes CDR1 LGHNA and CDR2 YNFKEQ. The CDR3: CASSQDPDRMSTEAFF. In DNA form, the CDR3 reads TGTGCCAGCAGCCAAGATCCGGACCGGATGAGCACTGAAGCTTTCTTT.

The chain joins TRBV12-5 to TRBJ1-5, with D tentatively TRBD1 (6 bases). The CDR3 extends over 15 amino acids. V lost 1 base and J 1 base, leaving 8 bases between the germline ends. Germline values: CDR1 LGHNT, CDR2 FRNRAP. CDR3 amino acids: CASGLAGQSNQPQHF. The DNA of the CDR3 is TGTGCTAGTGGTTTGGCCGGACAGAGCAATCAGCCCCAGCATTTT.

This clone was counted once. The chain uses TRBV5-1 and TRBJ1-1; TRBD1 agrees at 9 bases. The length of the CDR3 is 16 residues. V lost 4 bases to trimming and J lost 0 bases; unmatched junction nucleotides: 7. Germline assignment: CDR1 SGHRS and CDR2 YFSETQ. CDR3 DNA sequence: TGCGCCAGCAGCCCAACACAGGGGGCGATGAACACTGAAGCTTTCTTT. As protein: CASSPTQGAMNTEAFF.

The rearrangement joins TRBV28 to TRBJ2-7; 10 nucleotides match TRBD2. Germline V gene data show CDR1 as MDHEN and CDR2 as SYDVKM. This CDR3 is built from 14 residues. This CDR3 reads CAASGSVDSYEQYF. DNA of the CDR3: TGTGCAGCTAGCGGGAGCGTAGACTCCTACGAGCAGTACTTC.

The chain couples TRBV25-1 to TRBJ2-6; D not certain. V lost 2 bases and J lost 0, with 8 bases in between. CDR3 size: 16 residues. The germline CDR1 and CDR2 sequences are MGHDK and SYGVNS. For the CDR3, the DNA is TGTGCCAGCAGTGAAACTCTCCTCTCTGGGGCCAACGTCCTGACTTTC. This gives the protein CASSETLLSGANVLTF.

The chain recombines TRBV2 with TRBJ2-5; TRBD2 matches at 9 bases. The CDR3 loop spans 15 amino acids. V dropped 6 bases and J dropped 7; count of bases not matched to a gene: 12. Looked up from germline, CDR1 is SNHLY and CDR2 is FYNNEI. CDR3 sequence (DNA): TGTGCCAGCAGGGCGACTAGCGGCCTAAGAGGGACCCAGTACTTC. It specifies CASRATSGLRGTQYF.

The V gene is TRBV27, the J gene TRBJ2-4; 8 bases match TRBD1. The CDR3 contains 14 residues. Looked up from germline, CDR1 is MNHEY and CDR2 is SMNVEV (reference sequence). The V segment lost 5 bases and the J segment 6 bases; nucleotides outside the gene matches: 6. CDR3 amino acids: CASSPAGQGNIQYF. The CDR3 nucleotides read TGTGCCAGCAGTCCGGCCGGACAGGGAAACATTCAGTACTTC.

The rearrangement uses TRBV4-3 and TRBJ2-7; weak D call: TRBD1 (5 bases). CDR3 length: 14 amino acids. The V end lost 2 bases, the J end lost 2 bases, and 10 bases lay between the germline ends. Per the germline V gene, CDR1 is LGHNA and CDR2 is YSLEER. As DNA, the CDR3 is TGCGCCAGCAGCCAAAATACAGGTCCCTACGAGCAGTACTTC. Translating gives CASSQNTGPYEQYF.

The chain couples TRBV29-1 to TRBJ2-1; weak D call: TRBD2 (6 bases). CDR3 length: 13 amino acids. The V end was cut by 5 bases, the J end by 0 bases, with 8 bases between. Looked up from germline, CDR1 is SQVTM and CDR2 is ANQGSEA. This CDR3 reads CSVRDFSYNEQFF. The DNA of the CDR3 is TGCAGCGTTCGGGACTTCTCCTACAATGAGCAGTTCTTC.

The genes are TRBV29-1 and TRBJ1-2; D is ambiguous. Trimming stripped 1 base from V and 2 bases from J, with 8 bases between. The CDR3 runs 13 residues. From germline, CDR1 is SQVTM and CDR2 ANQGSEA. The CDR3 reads CSVEGRENYGYTF. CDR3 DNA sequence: TGCAGCGTTGAAGGCAGAGAGAACTATGGCTACACCTTC.

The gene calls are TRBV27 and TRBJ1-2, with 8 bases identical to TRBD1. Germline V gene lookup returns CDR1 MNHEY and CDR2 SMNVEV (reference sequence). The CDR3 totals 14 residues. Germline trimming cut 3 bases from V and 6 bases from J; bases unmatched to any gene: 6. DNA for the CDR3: TGTGCCAGCAGTTTCCTCGGACAGGGCAATGGCTACACCTTC. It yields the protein CASSFLGQGNGYTF.

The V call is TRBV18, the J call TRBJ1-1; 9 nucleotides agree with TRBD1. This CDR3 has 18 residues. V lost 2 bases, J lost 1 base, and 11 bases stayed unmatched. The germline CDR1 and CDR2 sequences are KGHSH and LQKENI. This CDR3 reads CASSPNRGPTMGNTEAFF. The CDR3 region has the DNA TGTGCCAGCTCACCAAACAGGGGGCCAACAATGGGGAACACTGAAGCTTTCTTT.

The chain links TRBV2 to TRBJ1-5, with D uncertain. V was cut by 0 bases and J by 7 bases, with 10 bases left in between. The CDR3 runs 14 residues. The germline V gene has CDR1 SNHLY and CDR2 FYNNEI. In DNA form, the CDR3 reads TGTGCCAGCAGTGAAGCGGAGGTGCGGCAGCCCCAGCATTTT. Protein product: CASSEAEVRQPQHF.

As DNA, the CDR3 is TGTGCCAGCTTACCCGACAGGGTTACAGATACGCAGTATTTT. The encoded protein is CASLPDRVTDTQYF. This rearrangement joins TRBV6-1 to TRBJ2-3; 7 positions match TRBD1. V lost 8 bases and J lost 3; bases outside the gene matches: 8. Germline V gives CDR1 MNHNS, CDR2 SASEGT. The CDR3 is 14 residues long.

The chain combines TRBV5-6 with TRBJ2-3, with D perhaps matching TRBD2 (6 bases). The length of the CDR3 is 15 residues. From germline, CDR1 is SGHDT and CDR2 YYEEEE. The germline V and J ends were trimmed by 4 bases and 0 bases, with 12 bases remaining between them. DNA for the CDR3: TGTGCCAGCAGCCGGAGGGACGGTAGCACAGATACGCAGTATTTT. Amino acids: CASSRRDGSTDTQYF.

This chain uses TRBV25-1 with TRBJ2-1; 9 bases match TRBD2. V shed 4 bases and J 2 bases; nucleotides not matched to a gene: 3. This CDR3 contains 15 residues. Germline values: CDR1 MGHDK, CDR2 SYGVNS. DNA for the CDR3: TGTGCCAGCAGTGGAGGACTAGCGACCTACAATGAGCAGTTCTTC. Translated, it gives CASSGGLATYNEQFF.

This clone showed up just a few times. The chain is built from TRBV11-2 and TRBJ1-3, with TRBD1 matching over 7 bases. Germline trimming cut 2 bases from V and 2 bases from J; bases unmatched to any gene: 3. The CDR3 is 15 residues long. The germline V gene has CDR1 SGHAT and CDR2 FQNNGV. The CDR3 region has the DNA TGTGCCAGCAGCTTAAAGGGGGCTCCTGGAAACACCATATATTTT. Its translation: CASSLKGAPGNTIYF.

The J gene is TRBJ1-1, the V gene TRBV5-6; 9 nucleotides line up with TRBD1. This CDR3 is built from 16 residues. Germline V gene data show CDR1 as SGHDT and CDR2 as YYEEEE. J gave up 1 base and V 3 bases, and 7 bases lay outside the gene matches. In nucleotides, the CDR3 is TGTGCCAGCAGCTGGGGACAGGGAGAGGGGAACACTGAAGCTTTCTTT. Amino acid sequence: CASSWGQGEGNTEAFF.

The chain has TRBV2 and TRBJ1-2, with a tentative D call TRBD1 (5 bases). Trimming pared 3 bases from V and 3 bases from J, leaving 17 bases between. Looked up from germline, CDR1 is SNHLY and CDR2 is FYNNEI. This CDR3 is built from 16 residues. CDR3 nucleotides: TGTGCCAGCAGTGATCCGCCGGGGGAGCCCGACTATGGCTACACCTTC. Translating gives CASSDPPGEPDYGYTF. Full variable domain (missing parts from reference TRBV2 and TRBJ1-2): EPEVTQTPSHQVTQMGQEVILRCVPISNHLYFYWYRQILGQKVEFLVSFYNNEISEKSEIFDDQFSVERPDGSNFTLKIRSTKLEDSAMYFCASSDPPGEPDYGYTFGSGTRLTVV.

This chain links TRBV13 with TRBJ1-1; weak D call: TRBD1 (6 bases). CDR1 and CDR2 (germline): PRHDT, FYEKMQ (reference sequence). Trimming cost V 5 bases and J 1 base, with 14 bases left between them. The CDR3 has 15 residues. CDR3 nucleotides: TGTGCCAGCAGCCCCGGGACATTTAGGAACACTGAAGCTTTCTTT. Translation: CASSPGTFRNTEAFF.

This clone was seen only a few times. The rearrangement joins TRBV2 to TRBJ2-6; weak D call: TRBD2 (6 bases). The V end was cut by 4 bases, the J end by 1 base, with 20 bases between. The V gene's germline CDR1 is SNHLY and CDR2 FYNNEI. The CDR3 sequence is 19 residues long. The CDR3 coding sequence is TGTGCCAGCAGTGGGGTGGGGGGACGTAGAAGGTCTGGGGCCAACGTCCTGACTTTC. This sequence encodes CASSGVGGRRRSGANVLTF.

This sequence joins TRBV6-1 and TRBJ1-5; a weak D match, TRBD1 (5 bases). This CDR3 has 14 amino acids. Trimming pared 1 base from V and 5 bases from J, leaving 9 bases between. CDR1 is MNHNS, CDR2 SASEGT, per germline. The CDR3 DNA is TGTGCCAGCAGTGAAGGCAGGGTGGATCAGCCCCAGCATTTT. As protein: CASSEGRVDQPQHF.

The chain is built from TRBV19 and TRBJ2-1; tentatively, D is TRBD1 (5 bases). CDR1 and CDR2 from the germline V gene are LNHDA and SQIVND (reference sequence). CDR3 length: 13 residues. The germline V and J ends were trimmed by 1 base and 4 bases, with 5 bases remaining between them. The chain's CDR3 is CASSIGQYNEQFF. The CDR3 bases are TGTGCCAGTAGTATAGGACAGTACAATGAGCAGTTCTTC.

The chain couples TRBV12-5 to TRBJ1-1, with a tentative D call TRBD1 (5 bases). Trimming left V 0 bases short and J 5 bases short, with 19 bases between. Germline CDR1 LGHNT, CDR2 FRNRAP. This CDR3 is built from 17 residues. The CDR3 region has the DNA TGTGCTAGTGGTTTGGTACTTGTCCAGGGAGGGCAAACTGAAGCTTTCTTT. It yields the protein CASGLVLVQGGQTEAFF.